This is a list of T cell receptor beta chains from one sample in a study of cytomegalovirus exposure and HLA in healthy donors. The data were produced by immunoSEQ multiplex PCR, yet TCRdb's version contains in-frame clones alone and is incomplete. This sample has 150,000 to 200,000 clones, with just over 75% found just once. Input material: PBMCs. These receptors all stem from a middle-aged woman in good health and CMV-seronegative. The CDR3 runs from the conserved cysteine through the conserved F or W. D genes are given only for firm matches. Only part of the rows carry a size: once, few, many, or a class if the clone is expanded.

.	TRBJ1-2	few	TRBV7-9	CASSLSGGVNYGYTF	TGTGCCAGCAGCCTATCCGGAGGGGTTAACTATGGCTACACCTTC
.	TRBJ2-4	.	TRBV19	CASSPNLLTRSQAKNIQYF	TGTGCCAGTAGTCCAAACCTACTCACGCGGTCCCAAGCCAAAAACATTCAGTACTTC
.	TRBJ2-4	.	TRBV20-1	CSATAENIQYF	TGCAGTGCTACGGCGGAGAACATTCAGTACTTC
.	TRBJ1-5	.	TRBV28	CASSQRSERHYSNQPQHF	TGTGCCAGCAGTCAGCGTAGTGAGCGCCACTATAGCAATCAGCCCCAGCATTTT
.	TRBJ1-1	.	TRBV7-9	CASSQQGQLNTEAFF	TGTGCCAGCAGCCAACAAGGACAGCTAAACACTGAAGCTTTCTTT
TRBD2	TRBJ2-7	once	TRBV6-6	CASTLTPSGPSYEQYF	TGTGCCAGCACCCTCACCCCTAGCGGGCCCTCCTACGAGCAGTACTTC
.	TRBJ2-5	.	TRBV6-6	CASSYARDTGQETQYF	TGTGCCAGCAGTTACGCGAGAGATACAGGGCAAGAGACCCAGTACTTC
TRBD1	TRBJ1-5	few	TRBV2	CASSDGTGVQPQHF	TGTGCCAGCAGTGACGGGACAGGGGTACAGCCCCAGCATTTT
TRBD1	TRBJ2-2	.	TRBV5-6	CASRTGLNTGELFF	TGTGCCAGCAGGACAGGGCTGAACACCGGGGAGCTGTTTTTT
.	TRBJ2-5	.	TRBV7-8	CASRWGRQETQYF	TGTGCCAGCAGGTGGGGCAGACAAGAGACCCAGTACTTC
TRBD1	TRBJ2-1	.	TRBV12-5	CASGTGQRNNEQFF	TGTGCTAGTGGAACGGGACAGCGGAACAATGAGCAGTTCTTC
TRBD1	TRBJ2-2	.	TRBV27	CASRQGEVGELFF	TGTGCCAGCAGACAGGGGGAGGTCGGGGAGCTGTTTTTT
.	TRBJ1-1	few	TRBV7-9	CASSLEAGGRGREAFF	TGTGCCAGCAGCTTAGAGGCCGGGGGGCGGGGTAGGGAAGCTTTCTTT
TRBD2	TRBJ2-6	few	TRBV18	CASSQGLAGVSGANVLTF	TGTGCCAGCTCCCAGGGACTAGCGGGAGTGTCTGGGGCCAACGTCCTGACTTTC
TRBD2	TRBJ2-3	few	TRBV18	CASSALAGSTDTQYF	TGTGCCAGCTCAGCCTTAGCGGGAAGCACAGATACGCAGTATTTT
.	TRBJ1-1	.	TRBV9	CASSVNQGGTEAFF	TGTGCCAGCAGCGTAAATCAGGGAGGCACTGAAGCTTTCTTT
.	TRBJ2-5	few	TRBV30	CAWRQLDLEETQYF	TGTGCCTGGAGACAACTGGACTTGGAAGAGACCCAGTACTTC
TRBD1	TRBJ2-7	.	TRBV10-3	CAISAGQGKGEQYF	TGTGCCATCAGTGCTGGACAGGGAAAGGGTGAGCAGTACTTC
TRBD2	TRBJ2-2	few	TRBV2	CASTASTSGFAGELFF	TGTGCCAGCACCGCCTCGACTAGCGGGTTCGCCGGGGAGCTGTTTTTT
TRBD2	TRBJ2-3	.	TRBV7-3	CASSLEPGLAGDTQYF	TGTGCCAGCAGCTTAGAACCGGGACTAGCGGGAGATACGCAGTATTTT
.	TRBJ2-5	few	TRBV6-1	CASRQPGEPRTQYF	TGTGCCAGCCGTCAACCGGGAGAACCGCGTACCCAGTACTTC
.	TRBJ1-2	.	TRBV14	CASSQYTGHASYGYTF	TGTGCCAGCAGCCAGTATACAGGGCACGCGAGCTATGGCTACACCTTC
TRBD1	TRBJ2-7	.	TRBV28	CASSDPGQGAYEQYF	TGTGCCAGCAGTGACCCGGGACAGGGGGCCTACGAGCAGTACTTC
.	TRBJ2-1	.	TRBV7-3	CASSRGLDNEQFF	TGTGCCAGCAGCAGGGGTCTTGACAATGAGCAGTTCTTC
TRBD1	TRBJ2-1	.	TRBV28	CASSFTGGEFF	TGTGCCAGCAGTTTTACAGGGGGCGAGTTCTTC
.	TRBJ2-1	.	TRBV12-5	CASALGLPRDEQFF	TGTGCTAGCGCCCTGGGGCTTCCCCGGGATGAGCAGTTCTTC
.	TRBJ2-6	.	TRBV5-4	CASSLVSRASGANVLTF	TGTGCCAGCAGCCTAGTGTCTAGAGCCTCTGGGGCCAACGTCCTGACTTTC
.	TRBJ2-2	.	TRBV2	CASSGNPGLIVGELFF	TGTGCCAGCAGTGGGAACCCGGGACTCATAGTCGGGGAGCTGTTTTTT
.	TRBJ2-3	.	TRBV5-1	CASSFGSLSGTDTQYF	TGCGCCAGCAGCTTCGGGTCTTTATCGGGAACAGATACGCAGTATTTT
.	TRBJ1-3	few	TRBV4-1	CASSQDRPEGGRRSGNTIYF	TGCGCCAGCAGCCAAGATCGTCCGGAGGGTGGCAGGCGGTCTGGAAACACCATATATTTT
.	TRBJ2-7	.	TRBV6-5	CASRIRSGLNYEQYF	TGTGCCAGCAGGATTAGATCGGGACTGAACTACGAGCAGTACTTC
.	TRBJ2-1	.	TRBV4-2	CASRPQAGSYNEQFF	TGTGCCAGCAGACCCCAAGCGGGTTCCTACAATGAGCAGTTCTTC
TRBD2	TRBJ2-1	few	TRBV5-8	CASSLDSGSYNEQFF	TGTGCCAGCAGCTTGGATAGCGGGTCCTACAATGAGCAGTTCTTC
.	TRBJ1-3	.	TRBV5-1	CASSLLPGNAGNTIYF	TGCGCCAGCAGCTTACTGCCAGGGAACGCTGGAAACACCATATATTTT
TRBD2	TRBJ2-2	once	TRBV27	CASSKLAPTGELFF	TGTGCCAGCAGTAAACTAGCGCCCACCGGGGAGCTGTTTTTT
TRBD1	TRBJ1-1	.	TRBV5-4	CASSPDRGRTEAFF	TGTGCCAGCAGCCCCGACAGGGGGCGAACTGAAGCTTTCTTT
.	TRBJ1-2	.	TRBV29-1	CSSFDSSNYGYTF	TGCAGCTCCTTCGACAGTTCTAACTATGGCTACACCTTC
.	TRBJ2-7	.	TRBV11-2	CASTPLSGTYEQYF	TGTGCCAGCACCCCCCTAAGCGGTACCTACGAGCAGTACTTC
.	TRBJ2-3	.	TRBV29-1	CSAGGLYQGSDTQYF	TGCAGCGCCGGGGGGCTCTATCAGGGGAGCGATACGCAGTATTTT
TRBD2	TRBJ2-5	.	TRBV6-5	CASSYGGGRGQETQYF	TGTGCCAGCAGTTACGGGGGCGGGAGGGGACAAGAGACCCAGTACTTC
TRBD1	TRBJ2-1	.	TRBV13	CASSSTHRGSLGNEQFF	TGTGCCAGCAGCTCCACGCACAGGGGGAGTTTGGGGAATGAGCAGTTCTTC